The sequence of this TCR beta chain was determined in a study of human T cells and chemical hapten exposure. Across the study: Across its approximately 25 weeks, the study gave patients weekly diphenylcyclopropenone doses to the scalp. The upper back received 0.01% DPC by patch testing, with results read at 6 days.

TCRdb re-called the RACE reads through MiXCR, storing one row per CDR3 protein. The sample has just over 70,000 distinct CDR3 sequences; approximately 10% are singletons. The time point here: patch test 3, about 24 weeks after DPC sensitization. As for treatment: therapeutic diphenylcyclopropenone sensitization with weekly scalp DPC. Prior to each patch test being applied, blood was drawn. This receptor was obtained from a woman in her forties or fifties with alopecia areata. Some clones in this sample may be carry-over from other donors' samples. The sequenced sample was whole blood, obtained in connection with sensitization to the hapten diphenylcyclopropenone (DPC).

CDR3 in DNA: TGTGCCAGCAGTTTAACTAGGGGGATCTACGAGCAGTACTTC. Its translation is CASSLTRGIYEQYF. J is TRBJ2-7 and V is TRBV12-3 or TRBV12-4; weak D call: TRBD1 (6 bases). The CDR3 has 14 residues. The V end was cut by 2 bases, the J end by 3 bases, with 11 bases between.